The T cell receptor beta chain described here comes from a study of Ad26.COV2.S vaccination and SARS-CoV-2 variants. For this clone: The antigen is unknown.

Only in-frame clones appear in the TCRdb table, and some are missing; sequencing was by immunoSEQ multiplex PCR. The table lists some 320,000 clones, around 83% of them singletons. Whole-study results and caveats: Non-spike TCR breadth did not differ much between vaccine and placebo recipients. Substantial breadth was reportedly displayed by spike-specific CD8+ and CD4+ T cell responses after vaccination.

Treatment in this sample: approximately 18 received Ad26.COV2.S at low or high dose, single or two shots; five or six received placebo; per-sample allocation not given. Following the first vaccine or placebo injection, samples were taken on day 63. This TCR derives from a person between 18 and 59 years old who received the Ad26.COV2.S COVID-19 vaccine or a placebo. This sample comprised peripheral blood, obtained in a trial of Ad26.COV2.S vaccine versus placebo.

CDR3 residues: CASSPISGGLGTQYF. CDR3 bases: TGTGCCAGCAGCCCAATTAGCGGGGGCCTGGGTACGCAGTATTTT. The chain joins TRBV3-1 (or the pseudogene TRBV3-2) to TRBJ2-3; 9 bases line up with TRBD2. This CDR3 has 15 amino acids. With V trimmed by 4 bases and J by 8 bases, 10 bases remained unmatched. CDR1 and CDR2 from the germline V gene are LGHDT and YNNKEL (reference sequence).